This paragraph covers one T cell receptor beta chain sequence. These data originate in a study of shared clonotypes between healthy human individuals. For the study at large: Three CD4 naive, three CD4 memory, two CD8 naive and one CD8 memory plate were used per donor.

Germline V gene data show CDR1 as SQVTM and CDR2 as ANQGSEA. V dropped 1 base and J dropped 6 bases, with 6 bases sitting between them. This CDR3 comprises 12 residues. Original processing notes: Junction-only immunoSEQ sequences carried no quality scores, so filtering differed. Libraries were prepared by immunoSEQ multiplex PCR; TCRdb keeps only in-frame clonotypes and omits some of them. That table supplies the V and J calls and clone size; D and trimming were determined from the DNA. The table has roughly 2.5 million clones, just over 90% seen once; the top ten hold around 0.14%. Specimen: naive CD4+ T cells sorted from blood. The sample's subset: CD45RA+ positively selected. This receptor was identified in a man between 18 and 35 years old in good health. The gene calls are TRBV29-1 and TRBJ2-2; D is undetermined. The CDR3 is CSVEVRSGELFF. In nucleotides, the CDR3 is TGCAGCGTTGAAGTCCGCTCCGGGGAGCTGTTTTTT.